Listed here are 11 T cell receptor beta chains from one sample, sequenced in a study of CD8 T cells in ankylosing spondylitis. One entry per CDR3 protein results from TCRdb running MiXCR on the 5' RACE reads. The repertoire holds about 39,000 distinct CDR3 sequences, with over 9% as singletons. Specimen: blood, either unsorted or a sorted T cell fraction (not recorded which). The source of these receptors is a male donor with ankylosing spondylitis or in good health (not recorded which).

There are many counts of this clonotype. The rearrangement uses TRBV27 and TRBJ2-4, with 9 bases identical to TRBD2. With V trimmed by 7 bases and J by 8 bases, 18 bases remained unmatched. The CDR3 totals 17 residues. CDR1 and CDR2 from the germline V gene are MNHEY and SMNVEV (reference sequence). CDR3 region: CASTPAGGLPGLDIQYF. Written as DNA, the CDR3 is TGTGCCAGCACCCCGGCGGGAGGGCTCCCCGGGCTCGACATTCAGTACTTC.

This clonotype was counted at least ten times. The V gene is TRBV6-4, the J gene TRBJ1-1; D is unresolved. The germline V gene encodes CDR1 MRHNA and CDR2 SNTAGT. Trimming stripped 2 bases from V and 8 bases from J, with 12 bases between. The CDR3 is made up of 13 amino acids. Written as DNA, the CDR3 is TGTGCCAGCAGTGACCGAAGAGGGTCCGAAGCTTTCTTT. This translates into CASSDRRGSEAFF.

This clonotype has a handful of counts. The chain joins TRBV20-1 to TRBJ2-7; D is uncertain. Germline V gene sequence: CDR1 DFQATT, CDR2 SNEGSKA (reference sequence). This CDR3 has 15 residues. Trimming shortened V by 3 bases and J by 2 bases, and 17 bases separated the two germline ends. CDR3 DNA sequence: TGCAGTGCTAGGGTTAGCTCTAATACAGCCTACGAGCAGTACTTC. Its translation: CSARVSSNTAYEQYF.

This clonotype was seen repeatedly, ten times or more. This chain connects TRBV27 to TRBJ1-5; 8 nucleotides line up with TRBD1. CDR1 is MNHEY, CDR2 SMNVEV, per germline (reference sequence). This CDR3 spans 17 amino acids. The trim removed 0 bases at V and 5 bases at J, leaving 9 bases unmatched. This CDR3 is CASSLSRSQGADQPQHF. CDR3 sequence (DNA): TGTGCCAGCAGTTTATCGAGGAGCCAGGGGGCTGATCAGCCCCAGCATTTT.

This clonotype was counted ten times or more. V is TRBV27 and J is TRBJ2-5; 8 positions match TRBD1. Germline CDR1 reads MNHEY; CDR2 reads SMNVEV (reference sequence). There are 15 residues in the CDR3. V dropped 5 bases and J dropped 4; count of bases not matched to a gene: 9. CDR3: CASSRKGQATETQYF. CDR3 nucleotide sequence: TGTGCCAGCAGTCGAAAGGGACAGGCGACAGAGACCCAGTACTTC.

J is TRBJ1-5 and V is TRBV20-1; possible D gene TRBD1, 5 bases. The CDR3 is 16 residues long. Germline assignment: CDR1 DFQATT and CDR2 SNEGSKA (reference sequence). V was shortened by 3 bases and J by 5 bases, with 20 bases between the two germline ends. The CDR3 loop is CSASSFRETVHQPQHF. The DNA of the CDR3 is TGCAGTGCTAGTAGCTTCAGGGAGACCGTGCATCAGCCCCAGCATTTT.

In this sample, this clonotype turned up many times. The V call is TRBV2, the J call TRBJ1-4; D is uncertain. Germline-derived CDR1 and CDR2 are SNHLY and FYNNEI. Trimming left V 4 bases short and J 8 bases short, with 5 bases between. The CDR3 has 11 residues. CDR3 region: CASSGVEKLFF. The CDR3 bases are TGTGCCAGCAGTGGTGTCGAAAAACTGTTTTTT.

This clonotype appeared many times. This chain links TRBV12-3 or TRBV12-4 with TRBJ2-5; 7 bases agree with TRBD1. V was clipped by 4 bases and J by 2 bases; unmatched bases: 1. This CDR3 region has 13 residues. This CDR3 reads CASSYRGQETQYF. CDR3 coding DNA: TGTGCCAGCAGTTACAGGGGTCAAGAGACCCAGTACTTC.

J is TRBJ1-1 and V is TRBV3-1, with D hard to call. The CDR3 covers 16 residues. Germline assignment: CDR1 LGHDT and CDR2 YNNKEL (reference sequence). Between the trimmed V and J ends, which lost 3 bases and 0 bases, there was a span of 14 bases. The CDR3 DNA is TGTGCCAGCAGCCACCCGGGAAAGCGCATGAACACTGAAGCTTTCTTT. Its translation: CASSHPGKRMNTEAFF.

The chain links TRBV18 to TRBJ1-2, with D possibly TRBD1 on 5 matching bases. V dropped 4 bases and J dropped 6 bases, with 12 bases sitting between them. The CDR3 runs to 13 residues. Per germline, CDR1 KGHSH and CDR2 LQKENI. CDR3 amino acids: CASSRKQEDGYTF. In nucleotides, the CDR3 is TGTGCCAGCTCACGGAAACAGGAGGATGGCTACACCTTC.

This clonotype has a handful of counts. The chain combines TRBV6-2 or TRBV6-3 with TRBJ2-4; D is possibly TRBD2 (6 bases). This CDR3 spans 16 amino acids. V lost 8 bases and J 3 bases, leaving 20 bases between the germline ends. CDR1 is MNHEY and CDR2 is SVGEGT in the germline V gene. The CDR3 sequence is CASGPWRALGKNIQYF. Here the CDR3 DNA reads TGTGCCAGCGGGCCCTGGAGGGCCCTCGGCAAAAACATTCAGTACTTC.